The present entry profiles one T cell receptor (beta chain) with its context. The data are from a study of T-cell memory formation after mild COVID-19. TCRdb independently ran MiXCR on the 5' RACE reads; one entry per CDR3 protein. In the table there are 200,000 to 250,000 distinct CDR3 sequences, around 27% of which are singletons. The V and J ends lost 0 bases and 7 bases, in that order; junction bases with no gene match: 8. CDR3 length equals 16 residues. Germline values: CDR1 LGHNA, CDR2 YSLEER. The chain employs TRBV4-3 and TRBJ2-7; TRBD1 aligns across 11 bases. Sequencing was performed on PBMCs or a T cell subset sorted from them (not recorded which). This sequence was found in an adult woman who had mild COVID-19 (a few samples of this study predate the infection). Cell type and time point are not known. CDR3 residues: CASSQELDRGRGEQYF. CDR3 coding DNA: TGCGCCAGCAGCCAAGAATTGGACAGGGGGCGAGGAGAGCAGTACTTC.